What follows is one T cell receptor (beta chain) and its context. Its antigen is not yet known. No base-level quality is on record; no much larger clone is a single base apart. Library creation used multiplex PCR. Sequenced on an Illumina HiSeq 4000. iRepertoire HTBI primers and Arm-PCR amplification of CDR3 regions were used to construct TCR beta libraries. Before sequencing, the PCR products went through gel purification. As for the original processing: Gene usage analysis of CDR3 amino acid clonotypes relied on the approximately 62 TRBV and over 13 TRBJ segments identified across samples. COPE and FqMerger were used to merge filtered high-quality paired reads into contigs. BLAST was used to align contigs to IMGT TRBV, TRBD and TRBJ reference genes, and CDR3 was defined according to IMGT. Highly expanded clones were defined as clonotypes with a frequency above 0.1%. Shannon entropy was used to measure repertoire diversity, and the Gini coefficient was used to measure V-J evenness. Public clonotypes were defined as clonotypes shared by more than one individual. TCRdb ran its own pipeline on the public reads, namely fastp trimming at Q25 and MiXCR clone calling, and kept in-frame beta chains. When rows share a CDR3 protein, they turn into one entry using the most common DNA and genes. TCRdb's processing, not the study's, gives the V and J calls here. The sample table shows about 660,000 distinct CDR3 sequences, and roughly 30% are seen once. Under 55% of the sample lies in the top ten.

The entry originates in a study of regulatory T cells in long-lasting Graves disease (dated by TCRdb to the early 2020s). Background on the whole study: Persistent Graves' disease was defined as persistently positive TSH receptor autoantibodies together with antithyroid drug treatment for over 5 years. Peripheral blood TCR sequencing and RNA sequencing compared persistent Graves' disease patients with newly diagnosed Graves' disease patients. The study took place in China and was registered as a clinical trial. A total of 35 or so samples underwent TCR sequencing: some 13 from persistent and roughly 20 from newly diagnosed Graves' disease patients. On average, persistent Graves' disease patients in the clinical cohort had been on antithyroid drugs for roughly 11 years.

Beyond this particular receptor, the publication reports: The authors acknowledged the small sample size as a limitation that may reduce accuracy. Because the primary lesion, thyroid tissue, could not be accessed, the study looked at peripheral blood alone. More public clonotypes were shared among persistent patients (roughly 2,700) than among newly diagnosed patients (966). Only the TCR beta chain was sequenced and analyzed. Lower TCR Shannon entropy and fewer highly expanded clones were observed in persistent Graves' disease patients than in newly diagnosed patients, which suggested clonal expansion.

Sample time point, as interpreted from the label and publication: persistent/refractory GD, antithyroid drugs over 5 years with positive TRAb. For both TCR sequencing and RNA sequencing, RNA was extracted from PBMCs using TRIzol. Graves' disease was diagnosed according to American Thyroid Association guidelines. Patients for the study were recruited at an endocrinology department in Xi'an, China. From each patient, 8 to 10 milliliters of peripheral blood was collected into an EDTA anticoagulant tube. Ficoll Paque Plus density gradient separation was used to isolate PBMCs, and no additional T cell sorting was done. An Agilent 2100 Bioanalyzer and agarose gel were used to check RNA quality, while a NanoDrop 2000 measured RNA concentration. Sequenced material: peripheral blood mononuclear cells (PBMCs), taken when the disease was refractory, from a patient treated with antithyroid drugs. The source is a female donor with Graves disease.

The nucleotides are TGTGCCAGCAGTTACTCGCCGAAACAGGAACTGTTTTTT. This translates into CASSYSPKQELFF. The chain uses TRBV6-2 or TRBV6-3 and TRBJ1-4, and perhaps TRBD1 as D gene, on 5 matching bases. A distance of 11 bases separates the germline ends of V and J, which lose 0 bases and 12 bases respectively. Sequences MNHEY (CDR1) and SVGEGT (CDR2) are obtained from the germline V gene. Measured from the cysteine to the phenylalanine, the CDR3 is 13 residues long. The sequence is cut down to CDR3 DNA, 39 bases in frame from base 1.